A single sample gave rise to the 9 T cell receptor beta chains below, sequenced in a study of cytomegalovirus exposure and HLA in healthy donors. The PCR employed 60 Vbeta primers together with 13 Jbeta primers. Clones were sequenced by immunoSEQ multiplex PCR, and TCRdb holds only the in-frame ones, with some missing. The sample records about 120,000 clones, about 60% being singletons. Source material: PBMCs. These receptors came from a man aged 35 to 55 in good health and CMV-seropositive.

The chain couples TRBV7-3 to TRBJ2-2; TRBD2 aligns across 8 bases. The CDR3 is 14 amino acids. Trimming took 7 bases from V and 6 from J; bases not matched to a gene: 7. Germline V lookup: CDR1 SGHTA, CDR2 FQGTGA. The DNA for the CDR3 is TGTGCCAGCAACCCGGGGGGGTCGGCCGGGGAGCTGTTTTTT. Translation gives CASNPGGSAGELFF.

This clone has only a few counts. The chain combines TRBV7-3 with TRBJ2-2; 8 bases fit TRBD1. CDR1 SGHTA and CDR2 FQGTGA come from the germline V gene. CDR3 size: 15 residues. Trimming cost V 5 bases and J 3 bases; bases outside gene matches: 5. CDR3 DNA sequence: TGTGCCAGCAGCCCCCAGGGGGCGGACACCGGGGAGCTGTTTTTT. Translated, it gives CASSPQGADTGELFF.

The chain combines TRBV5-1 with TRBJ2-7; 8 nucleotides match TRBD1. Trimming at V came to 3 bases and at J to 6 bases, leaving 8 bases not matched to a gene. From germline, CDR1 is SGHRS and CDR2 YFSETQ. The CDR3 covers 14 residues. This CDR3 is CASSSRTGTSEQYF. In nucleotides, the CDR3 is TGCGCCAGCAGCTCAAGGACAGGGACGAGCGAGCAGTACTTC.

This clone has just one count. The chain has TRBV27 and TRBJ2-3; possibly TRBD2 for D (6 bases). The V end was cut by 4 bases, the J end by 4 bases, with 6 bases between. The CDR3 extends over 12 amino acids. CDR1 is MNHEY, CDR2 SMNVEV, per germline (reference sequence). CDR3 DNA: TGTGCCAGCAGTTGGGGGGCAGATACGCAGTATTTT. It codes for CASSWGADTQYF.

The rearrangement links TRBV7-9 to TRBJ1-1; D is unclear. Trimming removed 5 bases at V and 7 bases at J, with 14 bases between. The CDR3 has 13 amino acids. CDR1 and CDR2 from the germline V gene are SEHNR and FQNEAQ (reference sequence). The CDR3 sequence is CASSRMGEGEAFF. Written as DNA, the CDR3 is TGTGCCAGCAGCCGGATGGGAGAAGGTGAAGCTTTCTTT. The full variable domain, in which reference TRBV7-9 and TRBJ1-1 provide the parts outside the CDR3, is DTGVSQNPRHKITKRGQNVTFRCDPISEHNRLYWYRQTLGQGPEFLTYFQNEAQLEKSRLLSDRFSAERPKGSFSTLEIQRTEQGDSAMYLCASSRMGEGEAFFGQGTRLTVV.

The chain couples TRBV7-6 to TRBJ1-3; D gene ambiguous. The CDR3 runs to 15 residues. Germline V gene sequence: CDR1 SGHVS, CDR2 FNYEAQ. Deletions cut 3 bases from V and 4 bases from J, with 13 bases between. CDR3 sequence reads: CASSFQTSRGNTIYF. Written as DNA, the CDR3 is TGTGCCAGCAGCTTCCAGACCTCGCGGGGAAACACCATATATTTT. The full variable domain, in which reference TRBV7-6 and TRBJ1-3 provide the parts outside the CDR3, is GAGVSQSPRYKVTKRGQDVALRCDPISGHVSLYWYRQALGQGPEFLTYFNYEAQQDKSGLPNDRFSAERPEGSISTLTIQRTEQRDSAMYRCASSFQTSRGNTIYFGEGSWLTVV.

The rearrangement links TRBV9 to TRBJ2-7, with TRBD1 identical over 8 bases. Germline V gene sequence: CDR1 SGDLS, CDR2 YYNGEE. The CDR3 loop spans 15 amino acids. The ends lost 4 bases at V and 2 bases at J; junction bases unmatched: 8. The CDR3 loop reads CASSRSWTGTYEQYF. CDR3 DNA sequence: TGTGCCAGCAGCCGATCCTGGACAGGGACCTACGAGCAGTACTTC. Full variable domain (outside the CDR3, taken from reference TRBV9 and TRBJ2-7): DSGVTQTPKHLITATGQRVTLRCSPRSGDLSVYWYQQSLDQGLQFLIQYYNGEERAKGNILERFSAQQFPDLHSELNLSSLELGDSALYFCASSRSWTGTYEQYFGPGTRLTVT.

This clone came up a few times. The chain is built from TRBV28 and TRBJ2-7; perhaps TRBD2 as D (6 bases). The CDR3 sequence is 14 residues long. CDR1 and CDR2 (germline): MDHEN, SYDVKM. Between the trimmed V and J ends, which lost 3 bases and 4 bases, there was a span of 13 bases. This CDR3 reads CASSLAGTEYEQYF. The CDR3 coding sequence is TGTGCCAGCAGTTTGGCTGGGACTGAATACGAGCAGTACTTC.

The chain employs TRBV7-3 and TRBJ1-2, with TRBD1 matching 7 bases. The CDR3 loop spans 15 amino acids. Per the germline V gene, CDR1 is SGHTA and CDR2 is FQGTGA. After removal of 4 bases from V and 2 bases from J, the junction contained 7 bases not matched to a gene. CDR3 nucleotides: TGTGCCAGCAGCTCCCCAACGACAGGGAACTATGGCTACACCTTC. Translating gives CASSSPTTGNYGYTF.